This TCR beta chain was found in a study of identical twins. The CDR3 length is 16 residues. V lost 5 bases, J lost 6 bases, and 12 bases stayed unmatched. One entry per CDR3 protein results from TCRdb running MiXCR on the 5' RACE reads. The data contain some 760,000 distinct CDR3 sequences, 18% of them singletons. This same sample was also part of a study on T cells expressing NK-cell markers.

Sequenced input: PBMCs. The source of this sequence is a woman between 18 and 29 years old in good health. The genes are TRBV12-3 or TRBV12-4 and TRBJ1-4; TRBD1 agrees at 7 bases. The CDR3 spells CASSPRQGKGYEKLFF. DNA of the CDR3: TGTGCCAGCAGTCCCCGACAGGGCAAAGGCTATGAAAAACTGTTTTTT.